This TCR beta chain is drawn from a study of beta chain features in type 1 diabetes (dated by TCRdb to the late 2010s). Concerning the study at large: No differences in mean age, gender distribution, total cell number or subset yield were found between patients and healthy donors. A total of 85 million to 140 million sorted cells were examined across all samples, and the number of cells per subset was strongly correlated with RNA yield. In the study, TCRB repertoires of sorted circulating CD4+ T cell subsets from recently diagnosed type 1 diabetes patients were compared with those of matched healthy donors. Naive and central memory subsets were obtained from all 30 or so donors, but regulatory and stem cell-like memory subsets were isolated from only 8 patients and roughly 8 healthy donors. The paper's findings and limits, for the study overall: At VDJ recombination sites, patients with type 1 diabetes made fewer insertions and deleted more nucleotides, a pattern implying thymic rearrangement abnormalities. Sequencing cDNA rather than genomic DNA could over-represent highly expressing activated cells, although activation and CD3 levels did not differ between groups. Naive, central memory and regulatory TCRB repertoires appeared to be more similar among patients than among healthy donors. Because the HLA sub-analyses included only small numbers of individuals, any influence of HLA type on TCRB rearrangement was left unresolved. Shorter templates might have been favored by PCR, but patient and control samples were amplified and corrected together, so both groups would have been affected equally by any skew. In all four CD4+ subsets, TCRB CDR3 length was moderately but significantly shorter in type 1 diabetes patients.

As concerns this clone: The antigen it binds to is not known. Per-nucleotide qualities are absent, and no much larger clonotype sits a single base away.

Each donor gave one peripheral blood draw, approximately 110 mL on average, collected into heparinised tubes. Using a panel that included CD45RO, CCR7, CD25, CD127, CD95 and CD27, naive, central memory, regulatory and stem cell-like memory CD4+ T cells were sorted on a BD FACSAria II. Purity was above 95% for every sorted population. Right away, PBMCs were isolated by Lymphoprep density gradient centrifugation and were stained directly, with no culture step. To minimize batch effects, samples were stained and sorted in pairs, one healthy donor with one patient per experiment. The High Capacity cDNA Reverse Transcription Kit was used to reverse transcribe all of the isolated RNA, meaning that expressed TCRB transcripts were what got sequenced. Deep immunoSEQ sequencing was performed on naive, central memory and regulatory T cell samples, with an average of roughly 3.6 million total reads per sample. Sorted cells were lysed in RLT buffer and RNA was extracted with DNase-treated RNeasy Micro or Mini kits, depending on cell number. To prevent cross-contamination, each cell subset was processed individually, whereas patient and healthy donor samples were processed jointly. The immunoSEQ multiplex PCR was used to amplify TCRB sequences from cDNA, yielding 87-bp fragments that span the CDR3 region. Sequencing of the amplicons was performed on the Illumina HiSeq platform. As for the authors' bioinformatics: Synthetic template baselines were used to correct PCR bias computationally, reads within Hamming distance 2 were collapsed, and singletons that could not be merged were discarded. By aligning reads against IMGT, V, D and J genes, CDR3 length, and insertions or deletions at six rearrangement sites were assigned. Clonotype counts were normalized to sorted cell number within each subset before computing true diversity and Gini coefficients with the tcR R package. The overlap coefficient, calculated on TCRB nucleotide sequences, was used to measure repertoire sharing. Out-of-frame TCRB sequences from naive cells were analyzed as a proxy for the pre-selection repertoire. The table comes from immuneACCESS by way of TCRdb, which keeps in-frame sequences with V and J called. Part of the clones is missing from these tables; in studies checked, under half for an unresolved V gene and the rest for unknown reasons. The V and J calls and the clone size are those of that table, but D and trimming were determined from the DNA. The sample table lists around 280,000 clones, roughly 15% of them with a count of one. The ten largest account for more than 0.015% of the sample.

Material: naive CD4+ T cells from blood. The sample's cell subset or site label is to be understood as: true naive CD4+ T cells. This TCR was recovered from a man younger than 30 with type 1 diabetes.

The sequenced DNA is TGTGCCAGCAGTTTAATCGGGTCTGAAGCTTTCTTT. It encodes CASSLIGSEAFF. The chain is encoded by TRBV28 joined to TRBJ1-1; the D gene remains uncertain. The CDR3, from cysteine to phenylalanine, totals 12 residues. Solely the CDR3 DNA is kept, with 36 bases framed from the first base. CDR1 and CDR2 (MDHEN, SYDVKM) derive from the germline V gene. Between the V and J ends, shortened by 2 bases and 6 bases respectively, the junction contains 7 bases.